These 27 T cell receptor beta chains were sequenced from one sample in a study of beta chain features in type 1 diabetes. General study points: Moderately but significantly shorter TCRB CDR3s were found in Type 1 diabetes patients in all four CD4+ subsets.

All of the isolated RNA was reverse transcribed, so expressed TCRB transcripts were sequenced. The method was immunoSEQ multiplex PCR; TCRdb's version includes in-frame clones alone and lacks a portion of them. The data show about 27,000 clones, 56% seen once. These receptors have no identified antigens. Material for sequencing was Tregs from blood. The receptors were gathered from a woman in her late teens or twenties with type 1 diabetes.

The chain carries TRBV7-3 and TRBJ2-1, with D possibly being TRBD1 (6 bases). Germline assignment: CDR1 SGHTA and CDR2 FQGTGA. Trimming removed 2 bases from V and 7 bases from J, with 12 bases in between. This CDR3 is 14 amino acids long. The chain's CDR3 is CASSLGQPGNEQFF. DNA for the CDR3: TGTGCCAGCAGCTTAGGACAGCCTGGGAATGAGCAGTTCTTC.

This clone turned up a few times. The gene calls are TRBV23-1 and TRBJ2-6; 10 bases agree with TRBD2. TRBV23-1 is treated as an ORF (open reading frame) with a function not yet certain. The V segment lost 0 bases and the J segment 0 bases; nucleotides outside the gene matches: 2. This CDR3 comprises 18 residues. The CDR3 sequence is CASSQSASGSSGANVLTF. The CDR3, as DNA: TGCGCCAGCAGTCAATCGGCTAGCGGGAGCTCTGGGGCCAACGTCCTGACTTTC.

This chain connects TRBV29-1 to TRBJ2-2; D is unclear. The germline V gene encodes CDR1 SQVTM and CDR2 ANQGSEA. The CDR3 totals 12 residues. The V end lost 7 bases, the J end lost 0 bases, and 6 bases lay between the germline ends. The CDR3 sequence: CSASPNTGELFF. CDR3 bases: TGCAGCGCGAGTCCGAACACCGGGGAGCTGTTTTTT.

The CDR3 nucleotides are TGTGCCAGCAGTGCGTTGCCCCTGAGTTACTTC. It encodes CASSALPLSYF. The V and J genes are TRBV6-1 and TRBJ2-5; no firm D call. Trimming stripped 4 bases from V and 14 bases from J, with 14 bases between. Germline-derived CDR1 and CDR2 are MNHNS and SASEGT. This CDR3 is 11 amino acids long.

This clone appeared a few times. This sequence joins TRBV19 and TRBJ2-1; D is possibly TRBD1 (6 bases). Trimming removed 5 bases at V and 6 bases at J, with 20 bases between. CDR1 is LNHDA, CDR2 SQIVND, per germline (reference sequence). The CDR3 is made up of 16 amino acids. CDR3: CASSPPARGNINEQFF. DNA of the CDR3: TGTGCCAGTAGTCCCCCGGCCAGGGGCAATATCAATGAGCAGTTCTTC.

The chain uses TRBV7-2 and TRBJ2-3; 7 positions agree with TRBD2. The CDR3 consists of 15 residues. Trimming removed 6 bases from V and 5 bases from J; junction bases left unmatched: 11. Germline CDR1 SGHTA, CDR2 FQGNSA. CDR3 in amino acids: CASSFSGPPGDTQYF. For the CDR3, the DNA is TGTGCCAGCAGTTTTAGCGGGCCTCCGGGAGATACGCAGTATTTT.

The chain employs TRBV29-1 and TRBJ1-3; 8 bases match TRBD1. V was clipped by 5 bases and J by 0 bases; unmatched bases: 6. This CDR3 spans 15 amino acids. Germline CDR1 SQVTM, CDR2 ANQGSEA. CDR3 DNA: TGCAGCGTTCTGGACAGGGAGATCTCTGGAAACACCATATATTTT. This gives the protein CSVLDREISGNTIYF.

The rearrangement joins TRBV5-1 to TRBJ1-5; 7 bases line up with TRBD1. Germline V gene sequence: CDR1 SGHRS, CDR2 YFSETQ. V was pared by 5 bases and J by 4 bases, with 3 bases of the junction left unmatched. The CDR3 has 13 residues. Written as DNA, the CDR3 is TGCGCCAGCAGGCGGGACAGTAATCAGCCCCAGCATTTT. Residues: CASRRDSNQPQHF.

J is TRBJ2-2 and V is TRBV28, with D unclear. From germline, CDR1 is MDHEN and CDR2 SYDVKM. V shed 7 bases and J shed 0 bases, with 6 bases lying between them. The CDR3 is 13 amino acids. The CDR3 coding sequence is TGTGCCAGCACAGTTCCGAACACCGGGGAGCTGTTTTTT. Translating gives CASTVPNTGELFF.

CDR3 amino acids: CASAGWRDYNEQFF. For the CDR3, the DNA is TGCGCCAGCGCTGGATGGCGGGATTACAATGAGCAGTTCTTC. The chain links TRBV5-1 to TRBJ2-1; D is perhaps TRBD2 (6 bases). Germline V gene data show CDR1 as SGHRS and CDR2 as YFSETQ. CDR3 length equals 14 residues. The V and J ends lost 7 bases and 4 bases respectively, with 15 bases between them.

This rearrangement joins TRBV4-3 to TRBJ2-3; D remains unclear. Per germline, CDR1 LGHNA and CDR2 YSLEER. This CDR3 is built from 15 residues. V gave up 0 bases and J gave up 0 bases, with 7 bases separating them. CDR3 in amino acids: CASSQDPRSTDTQYF. The CDR3 region has the DNA TGCGCCAGCAGCCAAGATCCGAGGAGCACAGATACGCAGTATTTT.

The CDR3 region has the DNA TGTGCCAGCTCATCCAACCGGGGTGATTACGAGCAGTACGTC. It yields the protein CASSSNRGDYEQYV. The V call is TRBV18, the J call TRBJ2-7, with D maybe TRBD2 (5 bases). The CDR3 consists of 14 residues. The V gene's germline CDR1 is KGHSH and CDR2 LQKENI. Between the trimmed V and J ends, which lost 5 bases and 4 bases, there was a span of 15 bases.

The chain combines TRBV19 with TRBJ1-5, with 7 bases that match TRBD1. With V trimmed by 4 bases and J by 1 base, 13 bases remained unmatched. The CDR3 loop spans 18 amino acids. Germline CDR1 LNHDA, CDR2 SQIVND (reference sequence). This CDR3 reads CASSRRDSSFLSNQPQHF. The DNA of the CDR3 is TGTGCCAGTAGTAGACGGGACAGCTCCTTTTTAAGCAATCAGCCCCAGCATTTT. Full variable domain (missing parts from reference TRBV19 and TRBJ1-5): DGGITQSPKYLFRKEGQNVTLSCEQNLNHDAMYWYRQDPGQGLRLIYYSQIVNDFQKGDIAEGYSVSREKKESFPLTVTSAQKNPTAFYLCASSRRDSSFLSNQPQHFGDGTRLSIL.

This clone was seen only once. The chain has TRBV6-5 and TRBJ2-3, with a weak D call TRBD1 (6 bases). Germline values: CDR1 MNHEY, CDR2 SVGAGI. Trimming pared 9 bases from V and 3 bases from J, leaving 19 bases between. The CDR3 is made up of 15 amino acids. CDR3 DNA sequence: TGTGCCAGTGTGAGGACACCCCAGGGGACAGATACGCAGTATTTT. Protein: CASVRTPQGTDTQYF.

The V call is TRBV30, the J call TRBJ2-7; a possible D gene is TRBD1 (6 bases). Trimming cost V 7 bases and J 4 bases, with 20 bases left between them. CDR1 and CDR2 from the germline V gene are GTSNPN and SVGIG (reference sequence). This CDR3 region has 14 residues. The CDR3 reads CASPPRGKRYEQYF. The CDR3 DNA reads as TGTGCCTCCCCCCCCAGGGGAAAGAGGTACGAGCAGTACTTC. The full variable domain, completed using reference TRBV30 and TRBJ2-7, is SQTIHQWPATLVQPVGSPLSLECTVEGTSNPNLYWYRQAAGRGLQLLFYSVGIGQISSEVPQNLSASRPQDRQFILSSKKLLLSDSGFYLCASPPRGKRYEQYFGPGTRLTVT.

The rearrangement uses TRBV28 and TRBJ1-5; a weak D match, TRBD1 (5 bases). There are 15 residues in the CDR3. Germline V gene lookup returns CDR1 MDHEN and CDR2 SYDVKM. Trimming cost V 2 bases and J 1 base, with 9 bases left between them. This chain's CDR3 is CASSLAGGSNQPQHF. The DNA of the CDR3 is TGTGCCAGCAGTTTAGCCGGGGGAAGCAATCAGCCCCAGCATTTT.

The rearrangement joins TRBV29-1 to TRBJ1-2, with D perhaps TRBD1 (5 bases). The CDR3 sequence is 12 residues long. V was clipped by 1 base and J by 6 bases, with 9 bases between them. Germline V lookup: CDR1 SQVTM, CDR2 ANQGSEA. CDR3 DNA sequence: TGCAGCGTTGAAGTCGGGGGGGATGGCTACACCTTC. Its protein is CSVEVGGDGYTF.

This chain links TRBV2 with TRBJ2-3; TRBD1 agrees at 7 bases. The CDR3 is made up of 15 amino acids. J was trimmed by 6 bases and V by 8 bases; bases with no gene match: 14. Germline V gives CDR1 SNHLY, CDR2 FYNNEI. The CDR3 DNA reads as TGTGCCAGCCCGCGGACGACAGGGTCACCGGATACGCAGTATTTT. Residues: CASPRTTGSPDTQYF.

In its sample, this clone is medium-sized (0.01 to 0.1%). The chain is built from TRBV19 and TRBJ2-2, with 7 bases lining up with TRBD2. Germline V gives CDR1 LNHDA, CDR2 SQIVND (reference sequence). Trimming removed 2 bases from V and 0 bases from J; junction bases left unmatched: 0. This CDR3 spans 15 amino acids. The CDR3 loop reads CASSILAANTGELFF. The CDR3, as DNA: TGTGCCAGTAGTATACTAGCGGCGAACACCGGGGAGCTGTTTTTT.

This clone was seen a few times. V usage is TRBV19 and J usage is TRBJ2-1; the match to TRBD2 covers 13 bases. The CDR3 sequence is 13 residues long. Unmatched junction bases numbered 4, after V lost 10 bases and J lost 7 bases. Looked up from germline, CDR1 is LNHDA and CDR2 is SQIVND (reference sequence). This CDR3 reads CATGLAGVNEQFF. The CDR3 DNA reads as TGTGCCACCGGACTAGCGGGAGTAAATGAGCAGTTCTTC. The whole variable domain, filled in from reference TRBV19 and TRBJ2-1, reads DGGITQSPKYLFRKEGQNVTLSCEQNLNHDAMYWYRQDPGQGLRLIYYSQIVNDFQKGDIAEGYSVSREKKESFPLTVTSAQKNPTAFYLCATGLAGVNEQFFGPGTRLTVL.

The rearrangement uses TRBV30 and TRBJ1-4; D remains unclear. Trimming stripped 0 bases from V and 11 bases from J, with 7 bases between. CDR3 length: 11 residues. The germline CDR1 and CDR2 sequences are GTSNPN and SVGIG (reference sequence). The CDR3 DNA is TGTGCCTGGAGTGTAAGCCGGAAACTGTTTTTT. Residues: CAWSVSRKLFF.

The chain employs TRBV19 and TRBJ1-5, with TRBD1 matching 9 bases. The CDR3 is made up of 19 amino acids. Germline V gene data show CDR1 as LNHDA and CDR2 as SQIVND (reference sequence). V shed 6 bases and J 0 bases; nucleotides not matched to a gene: 15. The CDR3 reads CASSKGQGKGTYSNQPQHF. DNA of the CDR3: TGTGCCAGTAGCAAGGGACAGGGCAAAGGGACCTATAGCAATCAGCCCCAGCATTTT.

This clone turned up a few times. The V and J genes are TRBV7-2 and TRBJ1-1; D perhaps matches TRBD1 (5 bases). The CDR3 spans 15 residues. Germline V gene lookup returns CDR1 SGHTA and CDR2 FQGNSA. V lost 2 bases and J 1 base, leaving 11 bases between the germline ends. This CDR3 reads CASSLQGLGNTEAFF. The CDR3, as DNA: TGTGCCAGCAGCTTACAGGGTTTGGGGAACACTGAAGCTTTCTTT.

This clone was recorded once. The V gene is TRBV29-1, the J gene TRBJ2-5, with 8 bases that match TRBD1. The CDR3 covers 15 residues. Per the germline V gene, CDR1 is SQVTM and CDR2 is ANQGSEA. After removal of 4 bases from V and 5 bases from J, the junction contained 12 bases not matched to a gene. CDR3 nucleotide sequence: TGCAGCGTTGCGGACCCCGACAGGGGTGGCGAGACCCAGTACTTC. This sequence encodes CSVADPDRGGETQYF.

The chain is built from TRBV28 and TRBJ1-2; 7 nucleotides align to TRBD1. CDR1 MDHEN and CDR2 SYDVKM come from the germline V gene. The ends lost 4 bases at V and 7 bases at J; junction bases unmatched: 3. This CDR3 has 12 residues. The CDR3 loop is CASSSGGSGYTF. The DNA for the CDR3 is TGTGCCAGCAGTTCAGGGGGTAGTGGCTACACCTTC.

V is TRBV5-4 and J is TRBJ2-3; possibly TRBD2 for D (6 bases). Germline-derived CDR1 and CDR2 are SGHNT and YYREEE (reference sequence). Trimming stripped 1 base from V and 3 bases from J, with 12 bases between. CDR3 size: 15 residues. This chain's CDR3 is CASSLSLASTDTQYF. CDR3 DNA: TGTGCCAGCAGCTTGAGCCTAGCGAGTACAGATACGCAGTATTTT.

This chain uses TRBV14 with TRBJ2-5; the match to TRBD2 covers 12 bases. The CDR3 is 18 residues long. The ends lost 4 bases at V and 5 bases at J; junction bases unmatched: 14. Germline V gene data show CDR1 as SGHDN and CDR2 as FVKESK. The CDR3 is CASSPLLTSGRSVETQYF. For the CDR3, the DNA is TGTGCCAGCAGCCCCCTCTTGACTAGCGGGAGAAGCGTGGAGACCCAGTACTTC.